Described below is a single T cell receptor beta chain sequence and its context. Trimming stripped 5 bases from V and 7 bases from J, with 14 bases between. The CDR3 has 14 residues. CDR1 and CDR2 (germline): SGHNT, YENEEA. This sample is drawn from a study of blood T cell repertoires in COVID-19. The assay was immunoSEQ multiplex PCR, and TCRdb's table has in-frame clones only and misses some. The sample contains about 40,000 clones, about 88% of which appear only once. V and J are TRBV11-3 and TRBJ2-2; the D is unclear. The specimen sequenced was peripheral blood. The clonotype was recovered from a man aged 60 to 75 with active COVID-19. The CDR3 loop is CASSPREKSGELFF. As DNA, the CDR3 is TGTGCCAGCAGCCCGCGAGAGAAGAGCGGGGAGCTGTTTTTT.